One and the same sample provided the 20 T cell receptor beta chains below, sequenced in a study of T cells expressing NK-cell markers. TCRdb re-called the 5' RACE reads, yielding one record per CDR3 amino acid sequence without DNA. The sample includes fewer than 400,000 distinct CDR3 sequences. The specimen sequenced was blood T cells: a sorted CD56 or NKG2C T cell subset, CD4+ or CD8+ T cells, or bulk PBMC T cells (not recorded which). These receptors originate from a man aged 18-75 years in good health.

The chain carries TRBV20-1 and TRBJ1-2; TCRdb lists TRBD1, though no DNA is available to test this call. Germline CDR1 reads DFQATT; CDR2 reads SNEGSKA (reference sequence). CDR3 length: 15 amino acids. This chain's CDR3 is CSARASQGLDYGYTF.

V usage is TRBV18 and J usage is TRBJ2-7; with no DNA, the TCRdb D assignment of TRBD2 cannot be verified. Germline assignment: CDR1 KGHSH and CDR2 LQKENI. This CDR3 region has 15 residues. The chain's CDR3 is CASSPTTTSSYEQYF.

The chain employs TRBV25-1 and TRBJ1-1; TCRdb selects TRBD1, and the lack of DNA leaves this call unchecked. The V gene's germline CDR1 is MGHDK and CDR2 SYGVNS. The CDR3 contains 14 residues. The CDR3 here is CASSVQTGVTEAFF.

The chain uses TRBV2 and TRBJ2-7; lacking DNA, the TRBD1 call made by TCRdb goes unchecked. CDR1 and CDR2 from the germline V gene are SNHLY and FYNNEI. The CDR3 is 16 residues long. Here the CDR3 reads CASTTREGQGRYEQYF.

This chain uses TRBV6-1 with TRBJ1-1; the TRBD1 assignment by TCRdb is unverifiable without DNA. The germline V gene has CDR1 MNHNS and CDR2 SASEGT. This CDR3 region has 16 residues. The CDR3 reads CASSDPGQGAGTEAFF.

The chain has TRBV12-3 or TRBV12-4 and TRBJ1-6; TCRdb outputs TRBD1, but without DNA this stays unchecked. The CDR3 length is 13 residues. CDR3: CASRDTYNSPLHF.

V gene TRBV19 combines with J gene TRBJ2-7. The V gene's germline CDR1 is LNHDA and CDR2 SQIVND (reference sequence). There are 15 residues in the CDR3. CDR3: CASSISSGQLYEQYF.

J is TRBJ2-1 and V is TRBV20-1; there is no DNA to check the TCRdb D call of TRBD1. CDR1 and CDR2 from the germline V gene are DFQATT and SNEGSKA (reference sequence). This CDR3 comprises 17 residues. This CDR3 reads CSARDQGGTGTYNEQFF.

The chain has TRBV5-4 and TRBJ2-5; TCRdb designates TRBD1, a call that cannot be tested without DNA. CDR3 size: 15 residues. Per the germline V gene, CDR1 is SGHNT and CDR2 is YYREEE (reference sequence). This chain's CDR3 is CASSFGDRGLETQYF.

The V gene is TRBV5-1, the J gene TRBJ1-2; TCRdb proposes TRBD1, but this gene call is untestable without DNA. This CDR3 contains 14 residues. Germline assignment: CDR1 SGHRS and CDR2 YFSETQ. CDR3 sequence reads: CASSDLDSLYGYTF.

This rearrangement joins TRBV11-3 to TRBJ2-3; TCRdb lists TRBD1, though no DNA is available to test this call. The CDR3 totals 15 residues. Germline values: CDR1 SGHNT, CDR2 YENEEA. CDR3 protein: CASSLGAIGTDTQYF.

The rearrangement uses TRBV20-1 and TRBJ2-5; as DNA is missing, the TRBD1 call by TCRdb cannot be tested. There are 11 residues in the CDR3. From germline, CDR1 is DFQATT and CDR2 SNEGSKA (reference sequence). CDR3 protein: CSVQGSPTQYF.

The chain carries TRBV18 and TRBJ2-1; TCRdb selects TRBD1, and the lack of DNA leaves this call unchecked. The CDR3 consists of 15 residues. The germline CDR1 and CDR2 sequences are KGHSH and LQKENI. The CDR3 is CASSAPGQGNLGQFF.

The CDR3: CASSFGGVAYNEQFF. V is TRBV11-1 and J is TRBJ2-1. The length of the CDR3 is 15 residues. In germline, CDR1 is SGHAT, CDR2 FQDESV (reference sequence).

J is TRBJ2-5 and V is TRBV5-1; TCRdb outputs TRBD1, but without DNA this stays unchecked. CDR1 SGHRS and CDR2 YFSETQ come from the germline V gene. CDR3 length: 15 amino acids. The CDR3 sequence is CASSNTRDRLGTQYF.

CDR3 sequence: CATSHFDTQYF. The chain uses TRBV24-1 and TRBJ2-3. CDR3 length equals 11 residues. The germline CDR1 and CDR2 sequences are KGHDR and SFDVKD.

This chain links TRBV20-1 with TRBJ2-7; TCRdb calls TRBD1, which cannot be checked without DNA. Germline V gene data show CDR1 as DFQATT and CDR2 as SNEGSKA (reference sequence). The CDR3 consists of 17 residues. The CDR3 is CSARVQQGAYQSYEQYF.

V and J are TRBV5-1 and TRBJ2-6; TCRdb picks TRBD1, but there is no DNA to check that call. Germline values: CDR1 SGHRS, CDR2 YFSETQ. CDR3 length: 19 residues. The CDR3 protein is CASSWSKRGSVSGANVLTF.

The rearrangement links TRBV5-6 to TRBJ2-7; TCRdb's assignment of TRBD2 cannot be checked, as there is no DNA. Germline V gene data show CDR1 as SGHDT and CDR2 as YYEEEE. The CDR3 is 15 residues long. The CDR3 loop reads CASSLSGRPGHEQYF. Full variable domain (remainder filled in from reference TRBV5-6 and TRBJ2-7): DAGVTQSPTHLIKTRGQQVTLRCSPKSGHDTVSWYQQALGQGPQFIFQYYEEEERQRGNFPDRFSGHQFPNYSSELNVNALLLGDSALYLCASSLSGRPGHEQYFGPGTRLTVT.

The CDR3 protein is CASSTKQGSPLHF. This sequence joins TRBV6-4 and TRBJ1-6; TCRdb selects TRBD1, and the lack of DNA leaves this call unchecked. Germline V gene sequence: CDR1 MRHNA, CDR2 SNTAGT. The CDR3 is 13 amino acids.